The rows below give T cell receptor beta chains drawn from one sample of a study of cytomegalovirus exposure and HLA in healthy donors. Here immunoSEQ multiplex PCR was the method, and the copy in TCRdb shows in-frame clones only, minus some. Among under 150,000 clones listed, approximately 77% were seen once. Source material: PBMCs. The receptors originated from a woman aged 55-70 years in good health and CMV-seronegative. The CDR3 runs from the conserved cysteine through the conserved F or W. D genes are given only for firm matches. Part of the rows lack a size; the others show once, few, many or a class for expanded clones.

TGTGCCAGCTCACCCCCGGGACAGCACAATCAGCCCCAGCATTTT CASSPPGQHNQPQHF - TRBJ1-5 TRBD1 TRBV18
TGTGCCATCGGCCGGGTCAATCAGCCCCAGCATTTT CAIGRVNQPQHF - TRBJ1-5 - TRBV10-3
TGTGCCAGTAGTGGGGAGTTCCGGAGGGATGAAAAACTGTTTTTT CASSGEFRRDEKLFF - TRBJ1-4 - TRBV19
TGTGCCAGCAGCAGGGGGCGCACTGAAGCTTTCTTT CASSRGRTEAFF - TRBJ1-1 TRBD1 TRBV2
TGTGCCAGCAGGCAGGGCACCGGGGAGCTGTTTTTT CASRQGTGELFF - TRBJ2-2 - TRBV6-1
TGTGCCAGCAGTCCCAGGGACATTTCAACCTACGAGCAGTACTTC CASSPRDISTYEQYF - TRBJ2-7 - TRBV28
TGTGCCAGCAGCTTAGTAGCGGTTTACAATGAGCAGTTCTTC CASSLVAVYNEQFF - TRBJ2-1 - TRBV7-2
TGTGCCACCAGCAGGACCCTCGCAGGATGGCAGTTCTTC CATSRTLAGWQFF - TRBJ2-1 - TRBV15
TGCAGCGTTGAGGGCCAGGGTCAGACCCAGTACTTC CSVEGQGQTQYF - TRBJ2-5 - TRBV29-1
TGCGCCAGCAGCCAAGATCGGACTCTGGGGGGCACTGAAGCTTTCTTT CASSQDRTLGGTEAFF few TRBJ1-1 - TRBV4-1
TGTGCCACCAGCAGAGAACCGGGGGGGGAAGCTTTCTTT CATSREPGGEAFF - TRBJ1-1 - TRBV15
TGCAGTGCCCTGGCTGAGACCCAGTACTTC CSALAETQYF - TRBJ2-5 - TRBV20-1
TGTGCCAGCAGTCCCGTGGGGCTGGGCATTCAGTACTTC CASSPVGLGIQYF - TRBJ2-4 - TRBV28
TGTGCCAGCAGCGCGAGGCTAGCGGCTTACAATGAGCAGTTCTTC CASSARLAAYNEQFF - TRBJ2-1 TRBD2 TRBV5-4
TGTGCCAGCAGTGTGGCTAGCGGGGGGGCCGGAGAGACCCAGTACTTC CASSVASGGAGETQYF - TRBJ2-5 TRBD2 TRBV6-1
TGTGCCAGCAGCCTTGGACTAGACTTCTACAATGAGCAGTTCTTC CASSLGLDFYNEQFF - TRBJ2-1 TRBD2 TRBV7-3
TGTGCCAGCAGCTTAGCCAGAGGGTCCAATCAGCCCCAGCATTTT CASSLARGSNQPQHF - TRBJ1-5 - TRBV7-8